The following is a TCR beta chain sequence with its context. Per the germline V gene, CDR1 is SGHRS and CDR2 is YFSETQ. The CDR3 is 14 amino acids. The V end was cut by 4 bases, the J end by 5 bases, with 15 bases between. Clones were read by immunoSEQ multiplex PCR, and TCRdb kept only the in-frame ones, dropping some. The sample yields about 77,000 clones, roughly 90% seen once. The source of the sample is a study of T cell changes during pregnancy in multiple sclerosis. The sample consisted of peripheral blood, taken before pregnancy. The J gene is TRBJ2-5, the V gene TRBV5-1; D is ambiguous. The TCR comes from a female donor with multiple sclerosis, enrolled in a pregnancy study. CDR3 nucleotide sequence: TGCGCCAGCAGCCTAGGAGTCATCGGGGAGACCCAGTACTTC. It is translated as CASSLGVIGETQYF.